Listed here is a single T cell receptor beta chain. Trimming took 8 bases from V and 5 from J, leaving 15 bases between them. The CDR3 has 14 residues. Germline loops: CDR1 MNHNS, CDR2 SASEGT. These data originate in a study of shared clonotypes between healthy human individuals. Looking at the study overall: CD8 memory received one plate per donor, CD8 naive two, CD4 memory three and CD4 naive three.

TCRdb's copy holds only in-frame clones and misses some; the assay was immunoSEQ multiplex PCR. The table shows over 1.5 million clones, with 95% to 99% occurring only once. The sequenced material came from naive CD4+ T cells sorted from blood. Subset defined: CD45RA+ positively selected. The sequence derives from a man under 40 in good health. The chain carries TRBV6-1 and TRBJ2-2; D perhaps matches TRBD2 (5 bases). The CDR3 sequence is CASGRTHSTGELFF. The DNA for the CDR3 is TGTGCCAGCGGTCGGACTCATTCGACCGGGGAGCTGTTTTTT.